The rows below give T cell receptor beta chains drawn from one sample of a study of T-cell reconstitution after alpha-beta-depleted transplantation in children. TCRdb recomputed calls from the PCR reads with MiXCR, one row per CDR3 protein. The profile covers roughly 180,000 distinct CDR3 sequences, with roughly 10% appearing a single time and under 15% taken by the ten largest. Sequenced material: PBMCs, taken before TCRalphabeta/CD19-depleted stem cell transplant. These receptors came from a boy between 2 and 10 years old with acute myeloid leukemia, due to receive a stem cell transplant. Both conserved end residues are part of each CDR3. D genes are given only for firm matches. For some rows the clone size is stated as once, few or many, or as a class when expanded; others skip it.

D	J	size	V	DNA	CDR3
TRBD1	TRBJ1-5	many	TRBV7-2	TGTGCCAGCACCTTAGACAGGGGCAATCAGCCCCAGCATTTT	CASTLDRGNQPQHF
NA	TRBJ2-6	many	TRBV5-4	TGTGCCAGCAGCTTGATTTTTTCGATTTCCCCCCCTCCCTCTGGGGCCAACGTCCTGACTTTC	CASSLIFSISPPPSGANVLTF
TRBD1	TRBJ1-2	NA	TRBV7-9	TGTGCCAGCAGCGCGACAGGGGTCGGCTACACCTTC	CASSATGVGYTF
TRBD1	TRBJ2-1	many	TRBV5-1	TGCGCCAGCAGCATAAAACAGGGGAGTAGGAATGAGCAGTTCTTC	CASSIKQGSRNEQFF
NA	TRBJ1-4	many	TRBV20-1	TGCAGTGCTAGAGAACTGAAGGGACGGTTTAATGAAAAACTGTTTTTT	CSARELKGRFNEKLFF
NA	TRBJ1-2	many	TRBV3-1	TGTGCCAGCAGCCTCCCGGGACAATCGTTTGGCTACACCTTC	CASSLPGQSFGYTF
TRBD2	TRBJ2-1	many	TRBV24-1	TGTGCCACCAGTGACTACGGGGGGGAGGGGATTACCTACAATGAGCAGTTCTTC	CATSDYGGEGITYNEQFF
NA	TRBJ2-7	many	TRBV20-1	TGCAGTGCTAGAGATTTGGGGACCGAGCAGTACTTC	CSARDLGTEQYF
TRBD2	TRBJ2-1	many	TRBV5-5	TGTGCCAGCAGCGATCCCGGGCGGGGGGAAAGCTCCTACAATGAGCAGTTCTTC	CASSDPGRGESSYNEQFF
TRBD1	TRBJ2-1	many	TRBV10-2	TGCGCCAGCAGTGAGTCCGGGACAGGACCTTGGAATGAGCAGTTCTTC	CASSESGTGPWNEQFF
NA	TRBJ1-2	many	TRBV28	TGTGCCAGCAGTTCGGTCAGGGATGGCTACACCTTC	CASSSVRDGYTF
NA	TRBJ1-1	once	TRBV19	TGTGCCCACGTAGGGATTGAGGCTTTCTTT	CAHVGIEAFF
NA	TRBJ2-1	many	TRBV7-8	TGTGCCAGCAGCCCCTCGGACAATGAGCAGTTCTTC	CASSPSDNEQFF
NA	TRBJ1-5	many	TRBV19	TGTGCCAGTAGTCAGGGTAGCGGCCAGCATTTT	CASSQGSGQHF